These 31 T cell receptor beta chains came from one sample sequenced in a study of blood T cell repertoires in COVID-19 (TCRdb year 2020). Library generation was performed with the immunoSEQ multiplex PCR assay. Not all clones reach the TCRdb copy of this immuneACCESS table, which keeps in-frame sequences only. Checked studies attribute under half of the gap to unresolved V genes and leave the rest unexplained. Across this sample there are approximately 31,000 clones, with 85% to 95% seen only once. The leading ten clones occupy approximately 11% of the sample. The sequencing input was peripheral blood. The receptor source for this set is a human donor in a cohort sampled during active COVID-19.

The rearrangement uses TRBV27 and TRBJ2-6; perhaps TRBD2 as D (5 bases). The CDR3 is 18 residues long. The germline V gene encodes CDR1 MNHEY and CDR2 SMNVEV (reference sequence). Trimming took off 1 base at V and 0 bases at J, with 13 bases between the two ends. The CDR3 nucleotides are TGTGCCAGCAGTTTATTCTGGACGGACTCCTCTGGGGCCAACGTCCTGACTTTC. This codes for CASSLFWTDSSGANVLTF.

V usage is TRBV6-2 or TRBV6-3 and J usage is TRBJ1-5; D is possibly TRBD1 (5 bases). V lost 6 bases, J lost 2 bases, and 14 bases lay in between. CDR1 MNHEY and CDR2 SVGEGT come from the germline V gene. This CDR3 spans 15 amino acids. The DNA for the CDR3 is TGTGCCAGCAGCCGCCGGCAGGGCGGCAATCAGCCCCAGCATTTT. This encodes CASSRRQGGNQPQHF.

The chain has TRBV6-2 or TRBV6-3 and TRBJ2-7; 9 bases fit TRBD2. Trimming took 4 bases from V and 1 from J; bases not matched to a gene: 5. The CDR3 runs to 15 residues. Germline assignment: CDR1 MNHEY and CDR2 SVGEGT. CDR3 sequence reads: CASSFPSGTSYEQYF. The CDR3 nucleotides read TGTGCCAGCAGTTTCCCTAGCGGGACTTCCTACGAGCAGTACTTC.

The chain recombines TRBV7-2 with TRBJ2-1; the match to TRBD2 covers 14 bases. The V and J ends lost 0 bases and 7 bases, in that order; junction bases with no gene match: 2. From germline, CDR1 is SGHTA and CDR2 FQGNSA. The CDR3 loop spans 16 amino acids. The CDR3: CASSLARTSGRNEQFF. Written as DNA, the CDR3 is TGTGCCAGCAGCTTAGCCCGGACTAGCGGGAGGAATGAGCAGTTCTTC.

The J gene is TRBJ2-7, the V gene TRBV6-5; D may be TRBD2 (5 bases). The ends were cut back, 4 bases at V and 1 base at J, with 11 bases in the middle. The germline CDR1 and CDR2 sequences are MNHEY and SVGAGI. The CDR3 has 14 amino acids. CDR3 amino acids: CASSLGRGSYEQYF. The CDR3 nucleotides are TGTGCCAGCAGTTTGGGTCGGGGTTCCTACGAGCAGTACTTC.

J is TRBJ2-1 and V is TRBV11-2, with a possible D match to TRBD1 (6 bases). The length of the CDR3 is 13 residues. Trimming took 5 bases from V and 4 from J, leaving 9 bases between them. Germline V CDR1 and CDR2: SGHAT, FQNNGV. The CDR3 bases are TGTGCCAGCAGCACGGACAGATACAATGAGCAGTTCTTC. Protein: CASSTDRYNEQFF.

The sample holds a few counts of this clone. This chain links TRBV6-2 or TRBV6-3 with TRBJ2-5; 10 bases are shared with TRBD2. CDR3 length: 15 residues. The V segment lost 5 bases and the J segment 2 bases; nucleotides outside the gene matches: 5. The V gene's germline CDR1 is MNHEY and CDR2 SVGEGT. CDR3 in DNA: TGTGCCAGCAGTGCTAGCGGGAGCAATCAAGAGACCCAGTACTTC. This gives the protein CASSASGSNQETQYF.

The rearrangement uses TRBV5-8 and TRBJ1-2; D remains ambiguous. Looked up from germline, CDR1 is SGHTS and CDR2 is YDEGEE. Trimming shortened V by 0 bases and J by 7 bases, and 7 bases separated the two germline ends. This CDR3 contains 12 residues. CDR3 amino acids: CASSLVGVGYTF. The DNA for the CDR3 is TGTGCCAGCAGCTTGGTCGGGGTTGGCTACACCTTC.

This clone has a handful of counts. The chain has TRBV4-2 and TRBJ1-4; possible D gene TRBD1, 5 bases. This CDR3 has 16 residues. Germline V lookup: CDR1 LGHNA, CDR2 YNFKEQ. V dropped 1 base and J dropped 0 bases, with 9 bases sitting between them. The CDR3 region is CASSQGAQATNEKLFF. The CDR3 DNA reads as TGTGCCAGCAGCCAAGGGGCACAGGCAACTAATGAAAAACTGTTTTTT.

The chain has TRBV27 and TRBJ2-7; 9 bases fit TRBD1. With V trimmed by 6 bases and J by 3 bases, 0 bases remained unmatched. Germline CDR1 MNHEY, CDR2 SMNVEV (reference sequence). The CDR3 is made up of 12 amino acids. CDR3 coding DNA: TGTGCCAGCAGGGGACAGGGCTACGAGCAGTACTTC. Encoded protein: CASRGQGYEQYF.

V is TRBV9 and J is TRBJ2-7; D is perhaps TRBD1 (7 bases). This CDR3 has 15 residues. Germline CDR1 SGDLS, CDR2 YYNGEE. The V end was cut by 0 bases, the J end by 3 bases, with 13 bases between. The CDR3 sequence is CASSVGAGGGYEQYF. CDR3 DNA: TGTGCCAGCAGCGTAGGGGCAGGGGGAGGCTACGAGCAGTACTTC.

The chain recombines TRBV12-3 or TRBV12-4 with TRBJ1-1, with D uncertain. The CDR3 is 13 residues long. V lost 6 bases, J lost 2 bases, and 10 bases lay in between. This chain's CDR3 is CASSPSLNTEAFF. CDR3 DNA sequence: TGTGCCAGCAGCCCAAGCCTAAACACTGAAGCTTTCTTT.

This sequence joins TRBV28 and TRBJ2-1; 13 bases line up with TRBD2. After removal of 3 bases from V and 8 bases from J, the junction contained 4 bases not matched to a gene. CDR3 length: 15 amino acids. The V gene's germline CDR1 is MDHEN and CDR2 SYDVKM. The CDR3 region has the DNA TGTGCCAGCAGTTTGTTCACTAGCGGGAGGGATGAGCAGTTCTTC. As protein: CASSLFTSGRDEQFF. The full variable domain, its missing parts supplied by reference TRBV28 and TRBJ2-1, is DVKVTQSSRYLVKRTGEKVFLECVQDMDHENMFWYRQDPGLGLRLIYFSYDVKMKEKGDIPEGYSVSREKKERFSLILESASTNQTSMYLCASSLFTSGRDEQFFGPGTRLTVL.

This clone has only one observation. CDR3 protein: CASSFHTDTQYF. The CDR3 DNA is TGTGCCAGCAGCTTTCACACAGATACGCAGTATTTT. This chain connects TRBV11-2 to TRBJ2-3; D remains ambiguous. Per the germline V gene, CDR1 is SGHAT and CDR2 is FQNNGV. The CDR3 covers 12 residues. Trimming removed 3 bases at V and 2 bases at J, with 3 bases between. The full variable domain, in which reference TRBV11-2 and TRBJ2-3 provide the parts outside the CDR3, is EAGVAQSPRYKIIEKRQSVAFWCNPISGHATLYWYQQILGQGPKLLIQFQNNGVVDDSQLPKDRFSAERLKGVDSTLKIQPAKLEDSAVYLCASSFHTDTQYFGPGTRLTVL.

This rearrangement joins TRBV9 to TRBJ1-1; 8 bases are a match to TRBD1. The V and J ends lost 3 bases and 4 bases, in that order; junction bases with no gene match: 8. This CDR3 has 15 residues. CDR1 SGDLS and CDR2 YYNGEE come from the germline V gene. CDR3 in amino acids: CASSASGTGTTEAFF. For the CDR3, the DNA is TGTGCCAGCAGCGCCTCCGGGACAGGTACCACTGAAGCTTTCTTT. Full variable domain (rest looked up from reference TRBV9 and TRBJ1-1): DSGVTQTPKHLITATGQRVTLRCSPRSGDLSVYWYQQSLDQGLQFLIQYYNGEERAKGNILERFSAQQFPDLHSELNLSSLELGDSALYFCASSASGTGTTEAFFGQGTRLTVV.

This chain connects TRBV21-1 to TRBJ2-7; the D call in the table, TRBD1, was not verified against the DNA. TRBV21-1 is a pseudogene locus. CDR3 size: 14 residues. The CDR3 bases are TGTGCCAGCAGCAACCGGGACAGGCCTCACGAGCAGTACTTC. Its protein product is CASSNRDRPHEQYF.

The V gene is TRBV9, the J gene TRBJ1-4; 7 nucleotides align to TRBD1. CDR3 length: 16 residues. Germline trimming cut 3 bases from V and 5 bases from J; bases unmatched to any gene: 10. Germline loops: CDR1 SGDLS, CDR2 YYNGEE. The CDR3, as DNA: TGTGCCAGCAGCGCAAGATCGGGACAGCCCAATGAAAAACTGTTTTTT. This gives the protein CASSARSGQPNEKLFF.

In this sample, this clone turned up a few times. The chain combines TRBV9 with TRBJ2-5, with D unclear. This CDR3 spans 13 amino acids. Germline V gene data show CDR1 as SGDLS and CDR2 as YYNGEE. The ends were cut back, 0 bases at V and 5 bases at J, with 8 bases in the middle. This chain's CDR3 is CASSVAFGETQYF. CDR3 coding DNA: TGTGCCAGCAGCGTAGCTTTCGGGGAGACCCAGTACTTC.

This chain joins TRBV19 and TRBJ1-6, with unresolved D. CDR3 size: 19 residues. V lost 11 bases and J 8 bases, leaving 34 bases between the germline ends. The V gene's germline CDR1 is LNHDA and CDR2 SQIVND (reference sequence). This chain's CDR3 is CAAPRLAGNIPRKDSPLHF. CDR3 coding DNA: TGTGCCGCCCCTCGGCTAGCCGGTAACATCCCCAGAAAAGATTCACCCCTCCACTTT.

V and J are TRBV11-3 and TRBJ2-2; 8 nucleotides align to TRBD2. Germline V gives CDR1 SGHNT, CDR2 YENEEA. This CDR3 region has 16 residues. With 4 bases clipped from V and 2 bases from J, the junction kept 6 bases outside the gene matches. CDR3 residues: CASSSRSGINTGELFF. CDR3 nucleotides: TGTGCCAGCAGCTCCCGTAGCGGGATAAACACCGGGGAGCTGTTTTTT.

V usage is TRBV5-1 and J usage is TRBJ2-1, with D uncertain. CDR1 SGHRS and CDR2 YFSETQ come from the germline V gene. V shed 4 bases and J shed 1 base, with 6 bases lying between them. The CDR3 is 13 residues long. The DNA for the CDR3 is TGCGCCAGCAGCCCTAGGTCCTACAATGAGCAGTTCTTC. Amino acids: CASSPRSYNEQFF.

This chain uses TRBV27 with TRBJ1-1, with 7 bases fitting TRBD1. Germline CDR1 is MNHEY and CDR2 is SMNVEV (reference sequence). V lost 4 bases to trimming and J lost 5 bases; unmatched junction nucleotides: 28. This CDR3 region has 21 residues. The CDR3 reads CASSSIGRLEGQLPVVTEAFF. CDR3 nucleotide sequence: TGTGCCAGCAGTTCAATTGGACGTTTGGAGGGACAGCTCCCAGTGGTTACTGAAGCTTTCTTT.

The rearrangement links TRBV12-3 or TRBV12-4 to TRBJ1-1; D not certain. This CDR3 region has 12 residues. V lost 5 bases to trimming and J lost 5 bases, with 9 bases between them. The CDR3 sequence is CASSTGWTEAFF. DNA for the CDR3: TGTGCCAGCAGTACGGGTTGGACTGAAGCTTTCTTT.

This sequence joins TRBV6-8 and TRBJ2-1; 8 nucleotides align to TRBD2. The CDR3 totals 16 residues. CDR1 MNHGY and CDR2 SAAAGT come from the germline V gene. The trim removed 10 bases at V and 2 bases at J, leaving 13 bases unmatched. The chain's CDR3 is CATLNSGGATYNEQFF. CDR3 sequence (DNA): TGTGCCACCCTCAACTCGGGAGGGGCTACCTACAATGAGCAGTTCTTC.

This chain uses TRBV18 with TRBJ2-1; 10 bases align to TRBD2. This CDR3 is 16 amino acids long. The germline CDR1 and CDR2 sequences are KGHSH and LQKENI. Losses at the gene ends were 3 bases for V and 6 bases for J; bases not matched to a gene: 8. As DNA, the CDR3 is TGTGCCAGCTCACCTGTAAGAGCGGGAGGGACCAATGAGCAGTTCTTC. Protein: CASSPVRAGGTNEQFF.

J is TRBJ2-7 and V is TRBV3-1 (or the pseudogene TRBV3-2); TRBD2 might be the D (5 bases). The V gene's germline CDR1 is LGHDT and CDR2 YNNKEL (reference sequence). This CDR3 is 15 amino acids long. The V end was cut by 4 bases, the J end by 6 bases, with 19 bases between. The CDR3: CASSLPGAAPPEQYF. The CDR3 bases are TGTGCCAGCAGCCTGCCAGGAGCGGCACCCCCCGAGCAGTACTTC.

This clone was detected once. The CDR3 DNA sequence: TGTGCCAGCAATCAGGGTAACTCTTATAGCAATCAGCCCCAGCATTTT. This translates into CASNQGNSYSNQPQHF. The chain combines TRBV2 with TRBJ1-5, with a possible D match to TRBD1 (5 bases). Trimming left V 7 bases short and J 0 bases short, with 16 bases between. CDR1 and CDR2 from the germline V gene are SNHLY and FYNNEI. CDR3 length: 16 amino acids. Using reference TRBV2 and TRBJ1-5 for the parts outside the CDR3, the full variable domain is EPEVTQTPSHQVTQMGQEVILRCVPISNHLYFYWYRQILGQKVEFLVSFYNNEISEKSEIFDDQFSVERPDGSNFTLKIRSTKLEDSAMYFCASNQGNSYSNQPQHFGDGTRLSIL.

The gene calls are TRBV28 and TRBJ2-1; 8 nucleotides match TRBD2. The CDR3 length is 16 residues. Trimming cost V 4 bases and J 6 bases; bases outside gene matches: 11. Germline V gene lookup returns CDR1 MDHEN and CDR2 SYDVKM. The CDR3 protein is CASSSPSGSGGNEQFF. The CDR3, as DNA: TGTGCCAGCAGTTCTCCTAGCGGGTCGGGGGGCAATGAGCAGTTCTTC.

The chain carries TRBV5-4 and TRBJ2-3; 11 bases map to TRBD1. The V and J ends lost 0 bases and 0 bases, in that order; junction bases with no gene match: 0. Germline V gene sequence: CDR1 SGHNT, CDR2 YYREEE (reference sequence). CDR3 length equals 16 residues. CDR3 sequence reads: CASSLGDRGSTDTQYF. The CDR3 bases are TGTGCCAGCAGCTTGGGGGACAGGGGGAGCACAGATACGCAGTATTTT.

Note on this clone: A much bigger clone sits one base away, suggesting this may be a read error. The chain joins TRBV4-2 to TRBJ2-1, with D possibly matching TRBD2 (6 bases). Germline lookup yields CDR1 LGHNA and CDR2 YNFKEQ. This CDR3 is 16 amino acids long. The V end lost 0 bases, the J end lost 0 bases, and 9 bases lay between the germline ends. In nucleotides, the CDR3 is TGTGCCAGCAGCCAAGATGGAGGGAGCTCCTACAATGAGCAGTTCTTC. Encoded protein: CASSQDGGSSYNEQFF.

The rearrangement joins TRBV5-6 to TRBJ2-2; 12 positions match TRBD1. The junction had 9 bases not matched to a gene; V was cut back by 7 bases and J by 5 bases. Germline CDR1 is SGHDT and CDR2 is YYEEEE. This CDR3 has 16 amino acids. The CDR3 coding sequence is TGTGCCAGCTGCCGGGACAGGGGGCAGTATACCGGGGAGCTGTTTTTT. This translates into CASCRDRGQYTGELFF.